Below, one T cell receptor (beta chain) is given with its context. The antigen remains unidentified. No patient had autoimmune disease or received systemic immunosuppression. Sequencing was performed with immunoSEQ multiplex PCR; in TCRdb, only in-frame clones are kept and a portion is missing. The sample has some 70,000 clones; roughly 88% are singletons. These data come from a study of OX40 agonist ivuxolimab in advanced cancers. Study-wide points: In general, CD8+ T cells held more expanded clones than CD4+ did, on average.

From germline, CDR1 is SGHKS and CDR2 YYEKEE (reference sequence). CDR3 length: 15 amino acids. V lost 0 bases, J lost 2 bases, and 12 bases lay in between. The V call is TRBV5-5, the J call TRBJ2-7; no clear D. The receptor was derived from an adult with an advanced solid tumor such as melanoma, head and neck, liver or kidney cancer. This material consisted of CD4+ or CD8+ T cells sorted from blood, taken in a trial of the OX40 agonist ivuxolimab. The CDR3 protein is CASSLGHLSTYEQYF. The CDR3 DNA reads as TGTGCCAGCAGCTTGGGGCATTTGTCGACCTACGAGCAGTACTTC.